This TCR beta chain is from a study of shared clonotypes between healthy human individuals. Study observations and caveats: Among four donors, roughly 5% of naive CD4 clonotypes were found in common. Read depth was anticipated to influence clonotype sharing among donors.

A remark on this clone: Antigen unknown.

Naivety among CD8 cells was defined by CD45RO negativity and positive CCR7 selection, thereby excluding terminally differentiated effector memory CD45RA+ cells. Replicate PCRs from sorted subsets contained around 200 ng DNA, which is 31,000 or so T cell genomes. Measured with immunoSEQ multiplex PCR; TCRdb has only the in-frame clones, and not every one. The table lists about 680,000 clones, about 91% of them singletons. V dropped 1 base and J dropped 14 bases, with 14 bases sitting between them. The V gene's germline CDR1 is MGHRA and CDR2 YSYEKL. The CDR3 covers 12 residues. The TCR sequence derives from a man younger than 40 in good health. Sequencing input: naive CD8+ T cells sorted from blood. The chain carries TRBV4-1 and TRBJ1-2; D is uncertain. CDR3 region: CASSQGRTAETF. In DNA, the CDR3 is TGCGCCAGCAGCCAAGGTAGAACGGCTGAGACCTTC.